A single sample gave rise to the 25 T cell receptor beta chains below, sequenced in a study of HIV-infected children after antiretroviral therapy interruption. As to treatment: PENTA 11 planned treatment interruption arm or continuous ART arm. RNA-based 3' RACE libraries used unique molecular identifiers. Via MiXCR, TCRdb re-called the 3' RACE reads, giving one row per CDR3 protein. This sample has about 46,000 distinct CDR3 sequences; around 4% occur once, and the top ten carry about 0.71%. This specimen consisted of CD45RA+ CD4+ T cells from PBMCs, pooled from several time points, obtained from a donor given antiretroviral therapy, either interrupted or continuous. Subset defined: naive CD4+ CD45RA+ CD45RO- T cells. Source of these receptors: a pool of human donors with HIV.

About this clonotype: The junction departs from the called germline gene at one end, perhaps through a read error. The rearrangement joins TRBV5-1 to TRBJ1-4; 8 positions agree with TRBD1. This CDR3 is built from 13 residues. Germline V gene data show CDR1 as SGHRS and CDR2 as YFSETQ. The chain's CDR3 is CASRLAGGEKLFF. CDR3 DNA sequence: TGCGCCAGCAGGTTGGCAGGGGGCGAAAAACTGTTTTTT.

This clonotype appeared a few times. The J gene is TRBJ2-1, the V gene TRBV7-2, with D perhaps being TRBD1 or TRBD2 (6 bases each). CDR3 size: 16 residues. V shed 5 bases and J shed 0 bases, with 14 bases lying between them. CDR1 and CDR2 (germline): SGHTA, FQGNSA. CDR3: CASSMWRGASYNEQFF. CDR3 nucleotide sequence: TGTGCCAGCAGCATGTGGAGGGGGGCCTCCTACAATGAGCAGTTCTTC.

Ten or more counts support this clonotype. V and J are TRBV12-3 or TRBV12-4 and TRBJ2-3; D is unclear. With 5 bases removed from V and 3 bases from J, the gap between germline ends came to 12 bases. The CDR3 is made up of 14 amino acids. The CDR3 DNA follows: TGTGCCAGCAGTACCTCGACCGCGACAGATACGCAGTATTTT. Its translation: CASSTSTATDTQYF.

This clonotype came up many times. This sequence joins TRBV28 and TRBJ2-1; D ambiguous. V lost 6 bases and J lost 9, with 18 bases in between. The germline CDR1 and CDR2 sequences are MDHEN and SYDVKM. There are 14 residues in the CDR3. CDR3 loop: CASSPNPSPREQFF. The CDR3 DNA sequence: TGTGCCAGCAGCCCAAACCCTAGTCCCCGTGAGCAGTTCTTC. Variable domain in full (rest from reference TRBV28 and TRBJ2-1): DVKVTQSSRYLVKRTGEKVFLECVQDMDHENMFWYRQDPGLGLRLIYFSYDVKMKEKGDIPEGYSVSREKKERFSLILESASTNQTSMYLCASSPNPSPREQFFGPGTRLTVL.

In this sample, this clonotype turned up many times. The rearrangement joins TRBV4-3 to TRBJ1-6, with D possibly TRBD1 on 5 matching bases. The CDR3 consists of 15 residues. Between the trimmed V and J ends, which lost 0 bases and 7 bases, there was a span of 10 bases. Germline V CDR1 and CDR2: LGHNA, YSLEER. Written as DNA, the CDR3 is TGCGCCAGCAGCCAAGATACGCCAGGGAATTCACCCCTCCACTTT. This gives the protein CASSQDTPGNSPLHF.

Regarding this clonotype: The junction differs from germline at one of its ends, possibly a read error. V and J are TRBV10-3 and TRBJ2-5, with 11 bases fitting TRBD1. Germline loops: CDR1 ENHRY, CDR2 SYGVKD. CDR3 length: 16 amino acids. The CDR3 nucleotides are TGTGCCACCAGTGATTTTGGGACAGGGGGGACAGAGACCCAGTACTTC. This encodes CATSDFGTGGTETQYF.

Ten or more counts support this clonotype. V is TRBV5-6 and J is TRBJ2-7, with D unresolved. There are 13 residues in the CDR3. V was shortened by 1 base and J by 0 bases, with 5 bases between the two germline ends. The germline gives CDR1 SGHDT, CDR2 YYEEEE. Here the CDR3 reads CASSLTASYEQYF. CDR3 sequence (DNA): TGTGCCAGCAGCTTGACTGCCTCCTACGAGCAGTACTTC.

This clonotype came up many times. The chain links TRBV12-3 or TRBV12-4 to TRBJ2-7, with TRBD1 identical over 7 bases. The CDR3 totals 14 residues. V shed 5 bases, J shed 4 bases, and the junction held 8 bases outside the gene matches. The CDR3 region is CASSPRQGFYEQYF. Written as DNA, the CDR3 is TGTGCCAGCAGTCCTCGACAGGGATTTTACGAGCAGTACTTC.

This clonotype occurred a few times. The CDR3 here is CASSHRTGTNNEQFF. The CDR3 DNA reads TGTGCCAGCAGCCACCGGACTGGAACCAACAATGAGCAGTTCTTC. This chain uses TRBV4-2 with TRBJ2-1; weak D call: TRBD2 (5 bases). The germline gives CDR1 LGHNA, CDR2 YNFKEQ. V was pared by 3 bases and J by 5 bases, with 14 bases between. The CDR3 runs 15 residues.

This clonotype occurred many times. The DNA of the CDR3 is TGTGCCAGCAGCCCCGACGGAAGTTCCTACGAGCAGTACTTC. Protein product: CASSPDGSSYEQYF. The V call is TRBV9, the J call TRBJ2-7, with D unresolved. V was pared by 4 bases and J by 1 base, with 12 bases between. Germline V gives CDR1 SGDLS, CDR2 YYNGEE. The CDR3 is 14 amino acids.

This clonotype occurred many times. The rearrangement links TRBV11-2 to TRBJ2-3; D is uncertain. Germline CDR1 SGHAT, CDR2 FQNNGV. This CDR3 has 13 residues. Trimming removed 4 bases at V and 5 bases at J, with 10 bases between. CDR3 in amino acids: CASSSDAQDTQYF. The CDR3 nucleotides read TGTGCCAGCAGCTCGGACGCCCAAGATACGCAGTATTTT.

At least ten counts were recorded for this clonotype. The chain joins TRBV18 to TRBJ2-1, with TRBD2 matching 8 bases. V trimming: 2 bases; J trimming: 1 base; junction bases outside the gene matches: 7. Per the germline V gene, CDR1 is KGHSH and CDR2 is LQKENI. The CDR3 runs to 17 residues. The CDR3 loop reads CASSPSPPGGSYNEQFF. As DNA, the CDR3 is TGTGCCAGCTCACCATCCCCCCCGGGGGGGTCCTACAATGAGCAGTTCTTC.

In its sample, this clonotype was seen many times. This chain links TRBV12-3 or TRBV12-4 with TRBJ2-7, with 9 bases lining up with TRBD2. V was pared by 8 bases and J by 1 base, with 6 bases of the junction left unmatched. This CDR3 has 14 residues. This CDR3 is CASLGLAPSYEQYF. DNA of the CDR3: TGTGCCAGCCTCGGACTAGCGCCATCCTACGAGCAGTACTTC.

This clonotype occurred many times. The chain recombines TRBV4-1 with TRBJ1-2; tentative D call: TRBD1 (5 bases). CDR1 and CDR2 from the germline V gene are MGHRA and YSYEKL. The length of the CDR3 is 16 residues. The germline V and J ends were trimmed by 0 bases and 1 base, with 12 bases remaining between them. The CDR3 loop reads CASSQDYGTVNYGYTF. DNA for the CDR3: TGCGCCAGCAGCCAAGATTATGGGACGGTTAACTATGGCTACACCTTC.

The CDR3 spells CASRGQGARQTQYF. The CDR3 region has the DNA TGTGCCAGCAGGGGACAGGGGGCGAGGCAGACCCAGTACTTC. The rearrangement links TRBV12-3 or TRBV12-4 to TRBJ2-5; 12 nucleotides line up with TRBD1. Trimming cost V 6 bases and J 6 bases; bases outside gene matches: 5. The length of the CDR3 is 14 residues.

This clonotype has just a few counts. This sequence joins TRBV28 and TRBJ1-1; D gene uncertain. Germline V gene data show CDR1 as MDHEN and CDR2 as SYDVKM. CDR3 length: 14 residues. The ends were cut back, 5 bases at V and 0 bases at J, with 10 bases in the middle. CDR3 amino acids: CASSRLILNTEAFF. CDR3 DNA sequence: TGTGCCAGCAGTCGCCTCATACTGAACACTGAAGCTTTCTTT. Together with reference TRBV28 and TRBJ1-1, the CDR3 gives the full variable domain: DVKVTQSSRYLVKRTGEKVFLECVQDMDHENMFWYRQDPGLGLRLIYFSYDVKMKEKGDIPEGYSVSREKKERFSLILESASTNQTSMYLCASSRLILNTEAFFGQGTRLTVV.

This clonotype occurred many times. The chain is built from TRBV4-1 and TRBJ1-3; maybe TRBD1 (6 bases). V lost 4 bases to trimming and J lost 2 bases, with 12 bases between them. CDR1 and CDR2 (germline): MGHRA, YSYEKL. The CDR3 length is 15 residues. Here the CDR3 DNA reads TGCGCCAGCAGCCCAACAACAGGGACTGGAAACACCATATATTTT. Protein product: CASSPTTGTGNTIYF.

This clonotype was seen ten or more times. Here the CDR3 DNA reads TGTGCCAGTAGTCTAAAAACTCCAGCGAGGCCCCAGCATTTT. Its translation: CASSLKTPARPQHF. J is TRBJ1-5 and V is TRBV19, with D unclear. Germline CDR1 LNHDA, CDR2 SQIVND (reference sequence). V shed 5 bases and J shed 9 bases, with 17 bases lying between them. The CDR3 is 14 residues long.

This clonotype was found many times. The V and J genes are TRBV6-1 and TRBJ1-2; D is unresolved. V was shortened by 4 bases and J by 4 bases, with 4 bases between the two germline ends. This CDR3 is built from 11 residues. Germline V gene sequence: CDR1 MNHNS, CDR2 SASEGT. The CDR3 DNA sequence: TGTGCCAGCAGTGGGCCCTATGGCTACACCTTC. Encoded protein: CASSGPYGYTF.

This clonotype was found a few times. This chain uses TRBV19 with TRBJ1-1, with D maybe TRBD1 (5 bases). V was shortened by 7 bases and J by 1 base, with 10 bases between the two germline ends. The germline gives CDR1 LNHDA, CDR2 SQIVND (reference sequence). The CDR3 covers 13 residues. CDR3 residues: CASTYGQNTEAFF. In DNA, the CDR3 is TGTGCCAGTACCTACGGACAGAACACTGAAGCTTTCTTT.

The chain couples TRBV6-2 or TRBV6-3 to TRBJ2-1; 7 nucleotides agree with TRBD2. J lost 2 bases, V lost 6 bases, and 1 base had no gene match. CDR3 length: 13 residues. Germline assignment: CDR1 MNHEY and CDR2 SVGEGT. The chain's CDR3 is CASSGGTYNEQFF. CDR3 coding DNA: TGTGCCAGCAGCGGGGGGACCTACAATGAGCAGTTCTTC.

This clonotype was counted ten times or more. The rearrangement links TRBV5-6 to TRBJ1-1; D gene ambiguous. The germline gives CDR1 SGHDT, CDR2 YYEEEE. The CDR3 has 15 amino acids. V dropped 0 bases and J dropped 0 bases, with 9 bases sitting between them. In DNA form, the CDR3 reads TGTGCCAGCAGCTTGGGGGCGGGTATGAACACTGAAGCTTTCTTT. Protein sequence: CASSLGAGMNTEAFF.

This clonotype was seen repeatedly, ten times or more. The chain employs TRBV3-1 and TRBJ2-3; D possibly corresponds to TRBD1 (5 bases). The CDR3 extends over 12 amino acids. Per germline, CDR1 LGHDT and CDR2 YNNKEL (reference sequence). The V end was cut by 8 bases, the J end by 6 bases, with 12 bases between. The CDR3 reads CASQKGSDTQYF. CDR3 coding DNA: TGTGCCAGCCAAAAGGGGTCCGATACGCAGTATTTT.

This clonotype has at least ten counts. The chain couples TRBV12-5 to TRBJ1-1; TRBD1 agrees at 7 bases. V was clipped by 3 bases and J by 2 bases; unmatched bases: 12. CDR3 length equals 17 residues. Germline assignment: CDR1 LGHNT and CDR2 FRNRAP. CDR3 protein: CASGLPSGGGLNTEAFF. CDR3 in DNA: TGTGCTAGTGGTTTACCCAGCGGAGGGGGCTTAAACACTGAAGCTTTCTTT.

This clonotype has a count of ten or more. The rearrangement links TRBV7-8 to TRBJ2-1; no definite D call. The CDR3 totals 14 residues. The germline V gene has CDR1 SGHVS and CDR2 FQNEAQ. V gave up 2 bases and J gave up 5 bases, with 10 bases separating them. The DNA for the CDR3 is TGTGCCAGCAGCTTAACCAACAGCAACAATGAGCAGTTCTTC. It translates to CASSLTNSNNEQFF.